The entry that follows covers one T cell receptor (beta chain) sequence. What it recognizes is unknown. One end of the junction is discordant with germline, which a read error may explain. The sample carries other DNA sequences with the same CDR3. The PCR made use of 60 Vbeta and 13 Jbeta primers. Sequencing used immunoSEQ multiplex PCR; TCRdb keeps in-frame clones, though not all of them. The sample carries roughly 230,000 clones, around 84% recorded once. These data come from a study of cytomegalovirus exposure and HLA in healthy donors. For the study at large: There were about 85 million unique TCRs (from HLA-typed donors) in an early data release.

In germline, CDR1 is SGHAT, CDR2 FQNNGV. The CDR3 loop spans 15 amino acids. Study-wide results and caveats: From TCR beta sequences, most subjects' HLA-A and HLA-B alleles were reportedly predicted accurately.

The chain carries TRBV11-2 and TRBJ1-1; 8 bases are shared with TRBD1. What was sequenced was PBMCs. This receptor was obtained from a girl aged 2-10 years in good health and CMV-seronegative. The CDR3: CASSPPGTGITEAFF. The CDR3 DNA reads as TGCGCCAGCAGCCCCCCCGGGACAGGAATCACTGAAGCTTTCTTT.